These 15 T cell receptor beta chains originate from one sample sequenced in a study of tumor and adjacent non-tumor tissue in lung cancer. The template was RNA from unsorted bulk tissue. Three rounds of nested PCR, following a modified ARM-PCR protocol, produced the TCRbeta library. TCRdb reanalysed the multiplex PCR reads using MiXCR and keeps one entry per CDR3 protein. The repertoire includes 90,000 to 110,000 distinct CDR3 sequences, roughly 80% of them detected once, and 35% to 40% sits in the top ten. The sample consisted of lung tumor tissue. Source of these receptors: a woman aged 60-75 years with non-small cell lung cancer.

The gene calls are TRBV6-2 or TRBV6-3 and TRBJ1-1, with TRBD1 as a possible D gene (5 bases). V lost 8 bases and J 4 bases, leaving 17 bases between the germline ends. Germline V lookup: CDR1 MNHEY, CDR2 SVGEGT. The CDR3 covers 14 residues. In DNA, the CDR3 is TGTGCCAGCTGTCATGGCCAGGGCGGCACTGAAGCTTTCTTT. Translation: CASCHGQGGTEAFF.

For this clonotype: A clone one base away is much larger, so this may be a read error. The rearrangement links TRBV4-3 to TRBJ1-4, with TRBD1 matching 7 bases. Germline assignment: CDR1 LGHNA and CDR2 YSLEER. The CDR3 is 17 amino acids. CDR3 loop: CASSQDPYRGTNEKPFF. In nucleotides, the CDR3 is TGCGCCAGCAGCCAAGACCCCTACAGGGGAACTAATGAAAAACCGTTTTTT.

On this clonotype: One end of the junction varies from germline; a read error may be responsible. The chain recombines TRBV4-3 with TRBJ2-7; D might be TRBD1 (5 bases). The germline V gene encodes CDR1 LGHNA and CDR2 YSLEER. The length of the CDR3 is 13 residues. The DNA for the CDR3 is TGTGCCAACAGCCAAGGGGCGAGGTACGAGCAGTACTTC. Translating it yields CANSQGARYEQYF.

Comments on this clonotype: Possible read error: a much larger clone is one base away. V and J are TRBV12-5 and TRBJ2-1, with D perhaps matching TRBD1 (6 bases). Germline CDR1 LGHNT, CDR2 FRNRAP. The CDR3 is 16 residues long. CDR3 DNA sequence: TGTGCTAGTGCCTACGGACAGCCCAATGCCTACGATGAGCAGTTCTTC. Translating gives CASAYGQPNAYDEQFF.

The CDR3 loop is CARSPRLALDRYF. CDR3 DNA: TGTGCCAGAAGCCCGCGACTAGCTCTCGACCGGTACTTC. The J gene is TRBJ2-7, the V gene TRBV11-3, with 7 bases fitting TRBD2. CDR1 SGHNT and CDR2 YENEEA come from the germline V gene. The CDR3 is made up of 13 amino acids. With 9 bases clipped from V and 12 bases from J, the junction kept 17 bases outside the gene matches.

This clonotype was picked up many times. For the CDR3, the DNA is TGCAGTGCTGTACAAACCACAGGGGGCGAGACCCAGTACTTC. This encodes CSAVQTTGGETQYF. The V and J genes are TRBV20-1 and TRBJ2-5, with 9 bases aligning to TRBD1. The J segment lost 5 bases and the V segment lost 5 bases, leaving 9 bases of the junction unmatched. The CDR3 totals 14 residues. The germline CDR1 and CDR2 sequences are DFQATT and SNEGSKA (reference sequence).

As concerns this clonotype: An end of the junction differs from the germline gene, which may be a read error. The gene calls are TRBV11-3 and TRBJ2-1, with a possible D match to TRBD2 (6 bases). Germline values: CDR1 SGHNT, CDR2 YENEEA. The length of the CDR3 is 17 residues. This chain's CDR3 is CTSSLGPLAPSYNEQLF. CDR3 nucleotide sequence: TGTACCAGCAGCTTAGGCCCACTAGCACCATCCTACAATGAGCAGTTATTC.

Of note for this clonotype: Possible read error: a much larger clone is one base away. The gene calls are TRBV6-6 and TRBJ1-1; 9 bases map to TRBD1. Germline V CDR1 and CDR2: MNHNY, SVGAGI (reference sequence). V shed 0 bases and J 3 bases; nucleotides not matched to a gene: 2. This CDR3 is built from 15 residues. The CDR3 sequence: CASSYSGQGDTEAFF. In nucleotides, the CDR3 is TGTGCCAGCAGTTACTCGGGACAGGGTGACACTGAAGCTTTCTTT.

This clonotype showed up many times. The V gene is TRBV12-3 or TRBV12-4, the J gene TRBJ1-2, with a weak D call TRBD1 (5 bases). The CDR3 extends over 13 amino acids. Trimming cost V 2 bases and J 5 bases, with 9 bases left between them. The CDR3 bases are TGTGCCAGCAGTTTATCCCAGGGATATGGCTACACCTTC. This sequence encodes CASSLSQGYGYTF.

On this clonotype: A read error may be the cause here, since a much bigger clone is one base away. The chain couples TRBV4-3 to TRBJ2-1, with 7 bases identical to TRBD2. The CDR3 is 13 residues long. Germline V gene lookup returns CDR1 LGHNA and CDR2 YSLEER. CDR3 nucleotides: TGCGCCGGCAGCCCCCGCCGGGAGGATGAGCAGTTCTTC. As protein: CAGSPRREDEQFF.

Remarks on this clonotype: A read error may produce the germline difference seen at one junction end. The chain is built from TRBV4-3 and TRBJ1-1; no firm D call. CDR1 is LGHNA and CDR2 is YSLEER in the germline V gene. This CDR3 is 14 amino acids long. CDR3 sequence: CASSQGVEYTDAFF. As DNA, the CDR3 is TGCGCCAGCAGCCAAGGGGTCGAGTACACTGATGCTTTCTTT.

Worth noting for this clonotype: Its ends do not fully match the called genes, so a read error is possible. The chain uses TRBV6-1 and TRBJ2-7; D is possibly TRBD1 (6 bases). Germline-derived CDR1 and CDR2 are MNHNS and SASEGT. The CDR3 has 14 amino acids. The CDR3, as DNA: TGTGCCAGCAGAGGGACAAGGGGCTCTTACGAGCAGTATTTC. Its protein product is CASRGTRGSYEQYF.

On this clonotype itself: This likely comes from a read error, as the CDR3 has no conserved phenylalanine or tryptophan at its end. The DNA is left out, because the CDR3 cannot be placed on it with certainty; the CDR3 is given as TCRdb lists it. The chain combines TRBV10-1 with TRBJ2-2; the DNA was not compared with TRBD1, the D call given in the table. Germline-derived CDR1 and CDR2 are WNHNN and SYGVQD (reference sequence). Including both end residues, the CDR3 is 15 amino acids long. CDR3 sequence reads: CASSENTGGTGEMFS.

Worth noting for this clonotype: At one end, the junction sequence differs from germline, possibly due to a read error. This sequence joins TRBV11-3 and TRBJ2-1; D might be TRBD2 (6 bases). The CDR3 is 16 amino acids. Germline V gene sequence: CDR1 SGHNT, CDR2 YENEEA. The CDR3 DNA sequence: TGTGCCAGCAGCTTAGAGTTGACTAGGAGCCACAATGGGCAGTTCTTC. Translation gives CASSLELTRSHNGQFF.

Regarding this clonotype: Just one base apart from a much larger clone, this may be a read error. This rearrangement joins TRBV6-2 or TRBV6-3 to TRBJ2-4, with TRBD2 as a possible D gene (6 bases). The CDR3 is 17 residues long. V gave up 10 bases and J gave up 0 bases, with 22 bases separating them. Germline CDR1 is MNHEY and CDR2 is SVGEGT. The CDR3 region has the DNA TGTGCCAACAGACTAGGAGAGGGGAGGACAGCCAAAAACATTCAGTACTTC. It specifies CANRLGEGRTAKNIQYF.